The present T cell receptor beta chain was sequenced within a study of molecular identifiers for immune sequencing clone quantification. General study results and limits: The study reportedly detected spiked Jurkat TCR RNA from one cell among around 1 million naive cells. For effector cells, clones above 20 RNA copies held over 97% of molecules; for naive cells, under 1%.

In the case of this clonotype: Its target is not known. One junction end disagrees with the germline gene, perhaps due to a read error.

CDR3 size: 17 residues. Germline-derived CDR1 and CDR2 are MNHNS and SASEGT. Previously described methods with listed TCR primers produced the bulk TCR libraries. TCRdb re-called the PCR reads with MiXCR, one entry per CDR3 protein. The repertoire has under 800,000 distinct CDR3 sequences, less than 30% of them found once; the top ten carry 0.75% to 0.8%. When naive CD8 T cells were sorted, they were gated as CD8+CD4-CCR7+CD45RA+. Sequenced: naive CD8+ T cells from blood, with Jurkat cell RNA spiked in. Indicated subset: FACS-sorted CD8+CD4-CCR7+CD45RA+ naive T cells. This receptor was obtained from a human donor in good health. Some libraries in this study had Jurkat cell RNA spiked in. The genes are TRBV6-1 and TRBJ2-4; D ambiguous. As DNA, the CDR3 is TGTGCCAGCAGTGAGGAAGGGCGAGGTGCGGCCAAAACCATTCAGTACTTC. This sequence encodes CASSEEGRGAAKTIQYF.